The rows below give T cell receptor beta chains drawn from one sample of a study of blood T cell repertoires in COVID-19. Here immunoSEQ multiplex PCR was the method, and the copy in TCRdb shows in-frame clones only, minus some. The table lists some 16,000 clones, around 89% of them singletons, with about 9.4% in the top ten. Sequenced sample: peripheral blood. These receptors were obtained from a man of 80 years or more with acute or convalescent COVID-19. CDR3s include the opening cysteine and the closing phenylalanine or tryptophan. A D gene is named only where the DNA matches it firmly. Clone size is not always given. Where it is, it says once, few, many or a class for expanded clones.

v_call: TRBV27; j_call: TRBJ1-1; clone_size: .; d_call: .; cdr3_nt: TGTGCCAGCAGTTCCGGGGGTTCAGGGAACACTGAAGCTTTCTTT; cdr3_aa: CASSSGGSGNTEAFF
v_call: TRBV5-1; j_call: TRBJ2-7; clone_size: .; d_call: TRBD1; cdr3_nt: TGCGCCAGCAGCTATGGCGGGACAGGTTCCTACGAGCAGTACTTC; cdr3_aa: CASSYGGTGSYEQYF
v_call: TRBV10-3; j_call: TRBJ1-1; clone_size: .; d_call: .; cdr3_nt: TGTGCCATCAGTGGGGCAGGGGTGGACACTGAAGCTTTCTTT; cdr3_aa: CAISGAGVDTEAFF
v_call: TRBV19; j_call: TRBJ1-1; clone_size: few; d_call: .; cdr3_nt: TGTGCCAGTCAGGAACAGGGCTTTAGCACTGAAGCTTTCTTT; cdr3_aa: CASQEQGFSTEAFF
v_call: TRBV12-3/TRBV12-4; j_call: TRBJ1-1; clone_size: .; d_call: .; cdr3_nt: TGTGCCAGCAGTTTAGACAGGGTGACAGCTTTCTTT; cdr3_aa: CASSLDRVTAFF
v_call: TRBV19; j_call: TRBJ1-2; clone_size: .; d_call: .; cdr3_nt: TGTGCCAGTAGTATGGACAGTAACTATGGCTACACCTTC; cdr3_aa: CASSMDSNYGYTF
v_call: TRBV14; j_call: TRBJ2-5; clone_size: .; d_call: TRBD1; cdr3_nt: TGTGCCAGCAGCACCTACAGGGGGCTCCAAGAGACCCAGTACTTC; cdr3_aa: CASSTYRGLQETQYF
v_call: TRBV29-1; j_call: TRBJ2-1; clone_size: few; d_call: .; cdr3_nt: TGCAGCGTTGAAGACAGGGGGGATGAGCAGTTCTTC; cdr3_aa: CSVEDRGDEQFF
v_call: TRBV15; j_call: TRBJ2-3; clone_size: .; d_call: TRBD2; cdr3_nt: TGTGCCACCAGCAGCTTCAGACTAGCGGGGGACCCTCAGGATACGCAGTATTTT; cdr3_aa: CATSSFRLAGDPQDTQYF
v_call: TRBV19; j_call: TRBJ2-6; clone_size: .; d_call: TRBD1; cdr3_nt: TGTGCCAGTAGTATAGGCGGGACAGGGGGCTCTGGGGCCAACGTCCTGACTTTC; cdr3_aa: CASSIGGTGGSGANVLTF
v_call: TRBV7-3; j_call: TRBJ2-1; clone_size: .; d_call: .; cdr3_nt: TGTGCCAGCAGCTTAACGGGAGGCTCCTACAATGAGCAGTTCTTC; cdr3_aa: CASSLTGGSYNEQFF
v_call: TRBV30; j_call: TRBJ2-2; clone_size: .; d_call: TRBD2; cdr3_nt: TGTGCCTGGGAAGCGGGGGCGAACACCGGGGAGCTGTTTTTT; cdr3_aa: CAWEAGANTGELFF
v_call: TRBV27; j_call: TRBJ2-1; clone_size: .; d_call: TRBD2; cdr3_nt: TGTGCCAGCAGTCCCGAACCGACTAGCGGGGTTAGCGATGAGCAGTTCTTC; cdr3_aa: CASSPEPTSGVSDEQFF
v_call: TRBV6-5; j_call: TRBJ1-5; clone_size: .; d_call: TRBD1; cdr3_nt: TGTGCCAGCCACACAGGGGAAAGACAGCCCCAGCATTTT; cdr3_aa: CASHTGERQPQHF
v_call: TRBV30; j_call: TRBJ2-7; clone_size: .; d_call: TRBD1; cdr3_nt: TGTGCCTGGCCGGACAGGCCCCTTTCAGAAAAGCAGTACTTC; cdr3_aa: CAWPDRPLSEKQYF
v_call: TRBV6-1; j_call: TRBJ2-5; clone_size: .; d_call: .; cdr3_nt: TGTGCCAGCAGTGCCCCGGGACTCTCGAGGCAAGAGACCCAGTACTTC; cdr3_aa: CASSAPGLSRQETQYF
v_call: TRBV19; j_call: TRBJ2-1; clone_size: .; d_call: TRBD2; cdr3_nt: TGTGCCAGTAGTATAAGACTAGCGGGTAGCTCCTACAATGAGCAGTTCTTC; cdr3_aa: CASSIRLAGSSYNEQFF
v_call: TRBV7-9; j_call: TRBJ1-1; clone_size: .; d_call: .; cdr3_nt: TGTGCCAGCAGCTTAGAACCACTTACTGGAGCTTTCTTT; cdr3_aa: CASSLEPLTGAFF
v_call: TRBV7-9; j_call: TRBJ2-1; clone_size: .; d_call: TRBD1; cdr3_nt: TGTGCCAGCAGCCTGGGACAGGGTTACTACAATGAGCAGTTCTTC; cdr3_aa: CASSLGQGYYNEQFF
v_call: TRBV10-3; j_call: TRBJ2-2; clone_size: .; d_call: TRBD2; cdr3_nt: TGTGCCATCAGCGAGGGACTAGCGGGACTCACCGGGGAGCTGTTTTTT; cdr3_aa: CAISEGLAGLTGELFF
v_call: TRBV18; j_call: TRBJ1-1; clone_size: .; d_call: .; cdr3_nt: TGTGCCAGCTCACCTTCCGGGCCGATGACTATGAACACTGAAGCTTTCTTT; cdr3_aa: CASSPSGPMTMNTEAFF
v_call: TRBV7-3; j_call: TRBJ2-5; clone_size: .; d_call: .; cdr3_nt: TGTGCCAGCAGCCCCGGGGACTCCCCAGAGACCCAGTACTTC; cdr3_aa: CASSPGDSPETQYF
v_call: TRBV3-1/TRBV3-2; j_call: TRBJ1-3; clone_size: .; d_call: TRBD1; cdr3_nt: TGTGCCAGCAGCCCTCGGGACAGAGGAAACACCATATATTTT; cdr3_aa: CASSPRDRGNTIYF
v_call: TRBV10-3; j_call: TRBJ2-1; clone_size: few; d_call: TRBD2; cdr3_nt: TGTGCCATCAGTGAGTCTGGGGGGGGAGACAATGAGCAGTTCTTC; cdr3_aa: CAISESGGGDNEQFF
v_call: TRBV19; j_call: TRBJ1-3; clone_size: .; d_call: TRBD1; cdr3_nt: TGTGCCAGTAGTGGTCTACAGGGGGCGACACTGACGGCTGGAAACACCATATATTTT; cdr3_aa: CASSGLQGATLTAGNTIYF
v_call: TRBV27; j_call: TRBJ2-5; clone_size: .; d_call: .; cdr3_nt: TGTGCCAGCAGTTTAGGAGGGTTACCGCAAGAGACCCAGTACTTC; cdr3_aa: CASSLGGLPQETQYF
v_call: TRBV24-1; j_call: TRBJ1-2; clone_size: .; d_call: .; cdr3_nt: TGTGCCACCAGTGATTTCGGGGTTAACTATGGCTACACCTTC; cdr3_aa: CATSDFGVNYGYTF
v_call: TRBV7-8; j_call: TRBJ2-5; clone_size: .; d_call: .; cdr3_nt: TGTGCCAGCAGCAGTCATCAAACTAGCAAAGAGACCCAGTACTTC; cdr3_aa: CASSSHQTSKETQYF
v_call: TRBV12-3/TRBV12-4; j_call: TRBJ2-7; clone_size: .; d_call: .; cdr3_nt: TGTGCCAGTAGGAGGGGGGGCTTACGGGAGCAGTACTTC; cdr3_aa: CASRRGGLREQYF
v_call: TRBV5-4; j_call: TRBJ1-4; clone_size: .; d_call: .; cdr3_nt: TGTGCCAGCAGCTCCGGCTCAGGAAGGGGTAATGAAAAACTGTTTTTT; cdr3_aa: CASSSGSGRGNEKLFF
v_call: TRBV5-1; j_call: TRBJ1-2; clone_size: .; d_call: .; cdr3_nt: TGCGCCAGCAGCTTCGCGGGAAGGGACTATGGCTACACCTTC; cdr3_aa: CASSFAGRDYGYTF
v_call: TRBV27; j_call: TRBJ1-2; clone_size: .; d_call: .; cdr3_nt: TGTGCCAGCAGATTAGGAGGGAATCGGTCTCGGGGCTACACCTTC; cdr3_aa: CASRLGGNRSRGYTF
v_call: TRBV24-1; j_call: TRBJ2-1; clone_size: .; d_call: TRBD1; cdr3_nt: TGTGCCACCAGTGATCCTCCGGGACAGGGGATTCCCAATGAGCAGTTCTTC; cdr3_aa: CATSDPPGQGIPNEQFF
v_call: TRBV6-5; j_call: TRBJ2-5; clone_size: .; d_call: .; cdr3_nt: TGTGCCAGCAGCGACTCTCGGGCCCAGTACTTC; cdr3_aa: CASSDSRAQYF
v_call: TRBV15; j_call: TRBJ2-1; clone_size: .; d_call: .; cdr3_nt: TGTGCCACCAGCAGAGAAACAGGGAAGCAGTTCTTC; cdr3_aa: CATSRETGKQFF
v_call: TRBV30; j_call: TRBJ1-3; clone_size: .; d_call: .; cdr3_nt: TGTGCCTGGAGTACAGGGAGTAACTCTGGAAACACCATATATTTT; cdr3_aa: CAWSTGSNSGNTIYF
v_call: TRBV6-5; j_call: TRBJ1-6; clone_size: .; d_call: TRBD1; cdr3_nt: TGTGCCAGCAGTACGGGGACAGGCGGGAATTCACCCCTCCACTTT; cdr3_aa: CASSTGTGGNSPLHF
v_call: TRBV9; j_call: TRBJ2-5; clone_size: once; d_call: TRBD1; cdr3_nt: TGTGCCAGCAGCGTGGCCGGGACAGGGGGAACCCAGTACTTC; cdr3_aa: CASSVAGTGGTQYF
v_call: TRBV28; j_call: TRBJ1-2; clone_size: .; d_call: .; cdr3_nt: TGTGCCAGCACCCGCTCTGTCCCGGGGGGCTACACCTTC; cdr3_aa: CASTRSVPGGYTF
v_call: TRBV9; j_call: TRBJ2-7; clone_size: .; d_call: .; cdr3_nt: TGTGCCAGCAGCGTAGCCACAGGGAGCCCCTACGAGCAGTACTTC; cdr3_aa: CASSVATGSPYEQYF
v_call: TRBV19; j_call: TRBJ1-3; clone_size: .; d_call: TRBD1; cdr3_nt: TGTGCCGCAACCGGGACAGGTCTTGGAAACACCATATATTTT; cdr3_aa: CAATGTGLGNTIYF
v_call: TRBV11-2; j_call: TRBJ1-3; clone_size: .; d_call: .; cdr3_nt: TGTGCCAGCAGCCCCGGGGGTAACTCTGGAAACACCATATATTTT; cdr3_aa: CASSPGGNSGNTIYF
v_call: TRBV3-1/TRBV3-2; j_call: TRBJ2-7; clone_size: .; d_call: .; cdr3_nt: TGTGCCAGCAGCCAATATCTTGAGCAGTACTTC; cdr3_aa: CASSQYLEQYF